This section outlines one T cell receptor beta chain sequence together with its context. Per germline, CDR1 MGHRA and CDR2 YSYEKL. The CDR3 length is 16 residues. V lost 7 bases and J lost 5; bases outside the gene matches: 13. This specimen comes from a study of technical replicates of blood from a few donors. Here immunoSEQ multiplex PCR was the method, and the copy in TCRdb shows in-frame clones only, minus some. Of about 70,000 clones in the sample, approximately 95% are singletons; the top ten hold roughly 0.24%. Sequenced input: T cells isolated from PBMCs. The chain combines TRBV4-1 with TRBJ2-2, with 7 bases aligning to TRBD2. This TCR was sampled from a human donor in good health. As DNA, the CDR3 is TGCGCCAGCACCCTTTTGGCGGGAGTGTTTACCGGGGAGCTGTTTTTT. This translates into CASTLLAGVFTGELFF.